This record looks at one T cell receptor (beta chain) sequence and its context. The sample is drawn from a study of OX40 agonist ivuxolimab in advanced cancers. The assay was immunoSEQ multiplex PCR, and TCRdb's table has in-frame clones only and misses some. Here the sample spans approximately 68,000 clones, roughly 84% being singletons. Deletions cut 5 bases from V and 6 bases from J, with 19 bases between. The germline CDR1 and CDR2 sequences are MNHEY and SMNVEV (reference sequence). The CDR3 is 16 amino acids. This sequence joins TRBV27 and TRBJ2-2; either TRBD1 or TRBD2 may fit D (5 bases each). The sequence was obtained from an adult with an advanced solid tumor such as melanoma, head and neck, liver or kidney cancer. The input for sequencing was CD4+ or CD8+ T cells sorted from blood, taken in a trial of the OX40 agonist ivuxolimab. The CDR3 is CASSRHRGIQPGELFF. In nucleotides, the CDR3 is TGTGCCAGCAGTCGTCACCGGGGCATTCAGCCCGGGGAGCTGTTTTTT.